Described below is a single T cell receptor beta chain sequence and its context. Its antigen is not known. Only in-frame clones appear in the TCRdb table, and some are missing; sequencing was by immunoSEQ multiplex PCR. The data hold around 240,000 clones, with over 50% observed a single time. Both subsets, CD45RA+ naive and CD45RA-negative memory, were split from the CD4+ cells. This record belongs to a study of shared clonotypes between healthy human individuals. Study results and limitations: Lower generation probabilities were found for non-shared clonotypes than for those shared by all four donors.

The receptor's source is a young man in good health. Sequencing used memory CD4+ T cells sorted from blood. Noted subset: CD45RA-negative fraction.

CDR3 residues: CASSRQGDEQYF. The DNA for the CDR3 is TGTGCCAGCAGTAGACAGGGGGATGAGCAGTACTTC. The rearrangement joins TRBV6-5 to TRBJ2-7, with 9 bases matching TRBD1. From germline, CDR1 is MNHEY and CDR2 SVGAGI. V dropped 5 bases and J dropped 7; count of bases not matched to a gene: 3. CDR3 length: 12 residues.